A selection of T cell receptor beta chains follows, all from one sample in a study of low-dose radiotherapy and immunotherapy resistance in tumors. From the reads, TCRdb called clonotypes with MiXCR, one entry per CDR3 protein. Among 65,000 to 100,000 distinct CDR3 sequences listed, 15% to 20% were seen once. Sequences were derived from PBMCs, sampled before treatment. These receptors all stem from a male donor with prostate cancer. The CDR3 runs from the conserved cysteine through the conserved F or W. D genes are given only for firm matches. Rows may omit the clone size; those that give it use once, few, many or a size class.

>TRBV7-9|TRBD1|many|TRBJ2-7
TGTGCCAGCAGCCCCCCCCAAACAGGGGGCGGCTCCTACGAGCAGTACTTC
CASSPPQTGGGSYEQYF
>TRBV7-2|.|many|TRBJ2-1
TGTGCCAGCAGCCCGACAAGGGTATACAATGAGCAGTTCTTC
CASSPTRVYNEQFF
>TRBV7-9|TRBD1|once|TRBJ1-1
TGTGCCAGCAGTCATCAGGGGGCTAGTGAAGCTTTCTTT
CASSHQGASEAFF
>TRBV20-1|.|many|TRBJ2-2
TGCAGTGCCACAGACAGGGAGGTGGCCGGGGAGCTGTTTTTT
CSATDREVAGELFF
>TRBV23-1|.|many|TRBJ1-1
TGCGCCAGCAGTCGGGGGCCTTTTTACCAGACTGAAGCTTTCTTT
CASSRGPFYQTEAFF
>TRBV29-1|TRBD1|many|TRBJ1-5
TGCAGCGTTCGGACAGGGCATAGCAATCAGCCCCAGCATTTT
CSVRTGHSNQPQHF
>TRBV29-1|.|many|TRBJ2-3
TGCAGCGTTTTTTCAGGGCTGGTTGTGGGCACGCAGTATTTT
CSVFSGLVVGTQYF
>TRBV28|TRBD2|.|TRBJ2-7
TGTGCCAGCAGTAGACTAGCGGGAGGGCCGGGGGAGCAGTACTTC
CASSRLAGGPGEQYF
>TRBV21-1|.|many|TRBJ2-7
TGTGCCAGCAGCAAAGAGGTTGGGGCCCCCATATGGGACGAGCAGTACTTC
CASSKEVGAPIWDEQYF
>TRBV7-3|.|.|TRBJ2-4
TGTGCCAGCAGCTTAACCGGAGGCCGTTTAGCCAAAAACATTCAGTACTTC
CASSLTGGRLAKNIQYF
>TRBV5-1|TRBD1|many|TRBJ2-7
TGCGCCAGCAGCTCGCCGGGACAGGGTTCTAACGAGCAGTACTTC
CASSSPGQGSNEQYF
>TRBV28|TRBD1|.|TRBJ2-5
TGTGCCAGCAGTTCACAGGGGGCCGTGGAGACCCAGTACTTC
CASSSQGAVETQYF
>TRBV29-1|TRBD2|.|TRBJ2-2
TGCAGCGTTGACTCCTCTAGCGGGGGCGACGGGGAGCTGTTTTTT
CSVDSSSGGDGELFF
>TRBV11-2|.|few|TRBJ2-1
TGTGCCAGCAGCCACGGGACCTCTGGACCCTTCTTC
CASSHGTSGPFF
>TRBV6-2/TRBV6-3|TRBD2|many|TRBJ2-2
TGTGCCAGCAGTCGGACTAGCGCGAACACCGGGGAGCTGTTTTTT
CASSRTSANTGELFF
>TRBV19|TRBD1|.|TRBJ1-1
TGTGCCAGTAGTACAGACCATGACAGGGGGATGAACACTGAAGCTTTCTTT
CASSTDHDRGMNTEAFF
>TRBV29-1|.|many|TRBJ2-3
TGCAGCGTGAGGGAGGAACTAGATACGCAGTATTTT
CSVREELDTQYF
>TRBV7-3|.|many|TRBJ1-5
TGTGCCAGCAGCTTAAGAGGTGGCCCTAATAGCAATCAGCCCCAGCATTTT
CASSLRGGPNSNQPQHF
>TRBV5-1|.|many|TRBJ2-3
TGCGCCAGCAGCTTGGGGGACCCGACAGATACGCAGTATTTT
CASSLGDPTDTQYF
>TRBV5-8|.|once|TRBJ1-1
TGTGCCAGCAGCTTGGGGCCGGGGGGCACTGAAGCTTTCTTT
CASSLGPGGTEAFF
>TRBV20-1|TRBD2|many|TRBJ2-1
TGCAGTGCTAGGTCGACTAGCGGGGGTTACAATGAGCAGTTCTTC
CSARSTSGGYNEQFF
>TRBV20-1|TRBD2|many|TRBJ2-2
TGCAGTGCTCCGACAATAGCGGGGGATAACACCGGGGAGCTGTTTTTT
CSAPTIAGDNTGELFF
>TRBV6-1|.|many|TRBJ1-1
TGTGCCAGCAGTGAAGCTAGAGGGTTGTTGAACACTGAAGCTTTCTTT
CASSEARGLLNTEAFF
>TRBV5-4|.|.|TRBJ2-1
TGTGCCAGCAGCAAACAGCCCGAGAGCTCCTACAATGAGCAGTTCTTC
CASSKQPESSYNEQFF
>TRBV7-3|TRBD2|many|TRBJ2-3
TGTGCCAGCAGCTTACGTGCGGGGGATACAGATACGCAGTATTTT
CASSLRAGDTDTQYF
>TRBV18|.|many|TRBJ2-3
TGTGCCAGCTCACCCCGAGCGGGCGAAGATACGCAGTATTTT
CASSPRAGEDTQYF